Following are 9 T cell receptor beta chains from one sample sequenced in a study of T cell changes during pregnancy in multiple sclerosis (dated by TCRdb to about 2019). The protocol used for the library was the immunoSEQ multiplex PCR assay. Held by TCRdb, this immuneACCESS table contains in-frame sequences only and omits some clones. Under half of the omission traces to an unresolved V gene where checked; the cause of the rest is unknown. Across this sample there are approximately 90,000 clones, with roughly 94% seen only once. The ten most abundant clones make up 0.65% to 0.95% of the sample. The sample in question was peripheral blood, obtained in the third trimester of pregnancy. These receptor sequences come from a female donor with multiple sclerosis, enrolled in a pregnancy study.

The chain's CDR3 is CASSQDGGLEQFF. The CDR3 DNA reads as TGCGCCAGCAGCCAAGATGGCGGCCTTGAGCAGTTCTTC. The chain links TRBV4-3 to TRBJ2-1; D is uncertain. Trimming took 0 bases from V and 9 from J, leaving 9 bases between them. The CDR3 sequence is 13 residues long. CDR1 and CDR2 from the germline V gene are LGHNA and YSLEER.

This sequence joins TRBV27 and TRBJ2-3; TRBD2 matches 8 bases. V lost 6 bases and J lost 0; bases outside the gene matches: 14. This CDR3 comprises 18 residues. CDR1 is MNHEY and CDR2 is SMNVEV in the germline V gene (reference sequence). The CDR3 sequence: CASSLRPGLVTSTDTQYF. The CDR3 region has the DNA TGTGCCAGCAGCCTCCGACCGGGACTAGTTACTAGCACAGATACGCAGTATTTT.

This chain connects TRBV9 to TRBJ2-7; TRBD2 matches at 7 bases. The V gene's germline CDR1 is SGDLS and CDR2 YYNGEE. The ends lost 0 bases at V and 0 bases at J; junction bases unmatched: 6. This CDR3 contains 16 residues. This CDR3 is CASSVGGGGPSYEQYF. DNA for the CDR3: TGTGCCAGCAGCGTAGGGGGGGGAGGGCCCTCCTACGAGCAGTACTTC.

This chain joins TRBV4-2 and TRBJ1-5; TRBD1 agrees at 8 bases. The CDR3 is 15 residues long. V shed 5 bases and J 3 bases; nucleotides not matched to a gene: 6. The germline CDR1 and CDR2 sequences are LGHNA and YNFKEQ. The CDR3 loop reads CASSTGTGPNQPQHF. The CDR3 DNA follows: TGTGCCAGCAGCACCGGGACAGGCCCCAATCAGCCCCAGCATTTT.

This rearrangement joins TRBV11-1 to TRBJ1-1; no clear D. The V gene's germline CDR1 is SGHAT and CDR2 FQDESV (reference sequence). The CDR3 loop spans 14 amino acids. Trimming took off 1 base at V and 1 base at J, with 7 bases between the two ends. The CDR3 DNA is TGTGCCAGCAGCTTAGACCGGGGGAACACTGAAGCTTTCTTT. The encoded protein is CASSLDRGNTEAFF.

The V call is TRBV21-1, the J call TRBJ2-1; the D segment call TRBD2 is taken from the table without a DNA check. TRBV21-1 is a documented pseudogene. This CDR3 has 18 amino acids. The CDR3 bases are TGTGCCAGCAGCAACGGGGGACTAGCGGGAAGCTCCTACAATGAGCAGTTCTTC. Its protein is CASSNGGLAGSSYNEQFF.

The rearrangement joins TRBV6-5 to TRBJ2-7; unclear D gene. Germline CDR1 is MNHEY and CDR2 is SVGAGI. The V end was cut by 6 bases, the J end by 4 bases, with 13 bases between. The CDR3 covers 13 residues. In nucleotides, the CDR3 is TGTGCCAGCAGCCACCTAGGCGAATACGAGCAGTACTTC. It specifies CASSHLGEYEQYF.

The CDR3 region is CATSSGSLVQYF. As DNA, the CDR3 is TGTGCCACCAGCAGCGGGAGTCTTGTACAGTACTTC. The chain couples TRBV15 to TRBJ2-7, with D tentatively TRBD2 (6 bases). CDR3 size: 12 residues. V lost 3 bases, J lost 10 bases, and 13 bases lay in between. In germline, CDR1 is LNHNV, CDR2 YYDKDF (reference sequence).

The chain uses TRBV28 and TRBJ2-2; TRBD2 agrees at 14 bases. V lost 2 bases, J lost 7 bases, and 6 bases stayed unmatched. CDR1 MDHEN and CDR2 SYDVKM come from the germline V gene. The CDR3 contains 17 residues. The CDR3 sequence: CASSLQGLAGAGGELFF. The CDR3 nucleotides read TGTGCCAGCAGTTTACAGGGACTAGCGGGAGCGGGCGGGGAGCTGTTTTTT. The entire variable domain, with the rest obtained from reference TRBV28 and TRBJ2-2, is as follows: DVKVTQSSRYLVKRTGEKVFLECVQDMDHENMFWYRQDPGLGLRLIYFSYDVKMKEKGDIPEGYSVSREKKERFSLILESASTNQTSMYLCASSLQGLAGAGGELFFGEGSRLTVL.